This T cell receptor beta chain was recorded in a study of blood T cell repertoires in COVID-19. Study information: COVID-19 samples from acute and convalescent phases originated in the United States, Italy and Spain. From T cells, B-cell-depleted T cells, or PBMCs came the material, which was cDNA or gDNA.

CDR1 is WNHNN, CDR2 SYGVQD, per germline (reference sequence). The CDR3 contains 13 residues. V trimming: 3 bases; J trimming: 8 bases; junction bases outside the gene matches: 4. Per the authors' pipeline: Amplification of reference gene primers was used by the study to estimate nucleated cell counts. Clones were sequenced by immunoSEQ multiplex PCR, and TCRdb holds only the in-frame ones, with some missing. For V, J and clone size, that table is used; D and trimming come from the DNA. In the table there are around 52,000 clones, approximately 90% of which are singletons. Sequencing used peripheral blood. This clonotype was sampled from an elderly woman with acute or convalescent COVID-19. This chain connects TRBV10-1 to TRBJ1-2; 9 bases align to TRBD1. DNA of the CDR3: TGCGCCAGCAGTGACGGGACAGGGCGCGGCTACACCTTC. Its protein is CASSDGTGRGYTF.